This T cell receptor (beta chain) was sequenced for a study of shared clonotypes between healthy human individuals. Trimming pared 2 bases from V and 1 base from J, leaving 17 bases between. Germline CDR1 is PRHDT and CDR2 is FYEKMQ (reference sequence). The CDR3 is 17 residues long. Clones were read by immunoSEQ multiplex PCR, and TCRdb kept only the in-frame ones, dropping some. In the table there are more than 2,000,000 clones, more than 85% of which are singletons. Sample: naive CD4+ T cells from PBMCs. Subset noted: CD45RA+ positively selected. The V gene is TRBV13, the J gene TRBJ1-1; weak D call: TRBD1 (5 bases). This TCR derives from a man younger than 35 in good health. Some clones in this sample may be carry-over from other donors' samples. CDR3 nucleotide sequence: TGTGCCAGCAGCTTATCGGGGGTTGCTTTAGAGAACACTGAAGCTTTCTTT. It yields the protein CASSLSGVALENTEAFF.